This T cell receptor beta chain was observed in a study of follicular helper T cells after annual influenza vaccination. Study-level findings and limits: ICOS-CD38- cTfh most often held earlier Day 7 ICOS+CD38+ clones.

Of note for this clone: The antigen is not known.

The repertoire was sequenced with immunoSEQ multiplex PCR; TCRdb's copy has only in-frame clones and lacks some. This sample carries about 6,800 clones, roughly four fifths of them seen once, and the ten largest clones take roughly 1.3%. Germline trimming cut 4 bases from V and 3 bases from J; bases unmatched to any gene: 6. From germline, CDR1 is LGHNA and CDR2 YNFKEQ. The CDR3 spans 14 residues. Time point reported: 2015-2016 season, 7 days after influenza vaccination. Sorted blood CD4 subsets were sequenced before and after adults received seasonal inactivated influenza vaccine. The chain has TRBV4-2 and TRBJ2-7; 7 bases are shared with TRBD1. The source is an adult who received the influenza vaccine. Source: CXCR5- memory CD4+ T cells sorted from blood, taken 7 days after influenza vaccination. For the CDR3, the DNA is TGTGCCAGCAGCCCCCAGGGGGTTCTCTACGAGCAGTACTTC. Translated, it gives CASSPQGVLYEQYF.